This TCR beta chain was recovered during a study of blood T cell repertoires in COVID-19. Libraries were prepared by immunoSEQ multiplex PCR; TCRdb keeps only in-frame clonotypes and omits some of them. The data contain 100,000 to 150,000 clones, 85% of them singletons. Germline V gives CDR1 SQVTM, CDR2 ANQGSEA. Between the trimmed V and J ends, which lost 1 base and 0 bases, there was a span of 12 bases. CDR3 length equals 15 residues. The receptor was derived from an elderly woman with acute or convalescent COVID-19. This chain links TRBV29-1 with TRBJ1-1; maybe TRBD1 (5 bases). The sequenced material came from peripheral blood. The CDR3 protein is CSVEALWTMNTEAFF. In DNA, the CDR3 is TGCAGCGTTGAAGCACTCTGGACAATGAACACTGAAGCTTTCTTT.